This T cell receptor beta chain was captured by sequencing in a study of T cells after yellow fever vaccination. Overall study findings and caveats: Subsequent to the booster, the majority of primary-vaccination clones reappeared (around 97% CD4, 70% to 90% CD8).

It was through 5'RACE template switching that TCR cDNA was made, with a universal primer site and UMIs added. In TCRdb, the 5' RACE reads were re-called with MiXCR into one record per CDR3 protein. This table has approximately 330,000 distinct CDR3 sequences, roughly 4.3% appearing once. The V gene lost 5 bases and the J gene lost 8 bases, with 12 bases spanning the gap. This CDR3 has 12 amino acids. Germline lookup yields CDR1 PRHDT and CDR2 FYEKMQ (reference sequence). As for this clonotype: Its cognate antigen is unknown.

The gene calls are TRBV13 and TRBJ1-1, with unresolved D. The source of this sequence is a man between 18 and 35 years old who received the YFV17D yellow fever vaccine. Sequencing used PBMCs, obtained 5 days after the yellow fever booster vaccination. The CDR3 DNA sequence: TGTGCCAGCAGCCTCCCTTTGAGAGAAGCTTTCTTT. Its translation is CASSLPLREAFF.